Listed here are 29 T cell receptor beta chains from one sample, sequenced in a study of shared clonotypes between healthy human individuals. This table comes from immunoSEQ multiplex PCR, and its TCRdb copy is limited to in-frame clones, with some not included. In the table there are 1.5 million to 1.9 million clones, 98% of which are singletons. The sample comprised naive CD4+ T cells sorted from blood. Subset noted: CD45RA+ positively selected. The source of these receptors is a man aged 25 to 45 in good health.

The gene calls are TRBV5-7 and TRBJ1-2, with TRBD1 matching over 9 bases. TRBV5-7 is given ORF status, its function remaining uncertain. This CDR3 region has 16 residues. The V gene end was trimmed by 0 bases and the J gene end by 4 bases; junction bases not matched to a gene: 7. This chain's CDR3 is CASSLEGTGSSYGYTF. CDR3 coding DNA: TGTGCCAGCAGCTTGGAAGGGACAGGGTCCAGCTATGGCTACACCTTC.

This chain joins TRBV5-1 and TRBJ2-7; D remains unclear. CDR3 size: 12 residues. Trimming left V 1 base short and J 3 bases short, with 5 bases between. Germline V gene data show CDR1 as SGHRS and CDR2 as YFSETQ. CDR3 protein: CASSLLNYEQYF. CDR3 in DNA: TGCGCCAGCAGCTTGCTGAACTACGAGCAGTACTTC.

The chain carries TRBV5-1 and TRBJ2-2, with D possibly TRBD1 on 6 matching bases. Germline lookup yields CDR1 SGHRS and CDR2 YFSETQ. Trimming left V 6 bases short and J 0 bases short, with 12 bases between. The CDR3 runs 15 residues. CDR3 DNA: TGCGCCAGCACCTGGGACACCGCGAACACCGGGGAGCTGTTTTTT. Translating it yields CASTWDTANTGELFF.

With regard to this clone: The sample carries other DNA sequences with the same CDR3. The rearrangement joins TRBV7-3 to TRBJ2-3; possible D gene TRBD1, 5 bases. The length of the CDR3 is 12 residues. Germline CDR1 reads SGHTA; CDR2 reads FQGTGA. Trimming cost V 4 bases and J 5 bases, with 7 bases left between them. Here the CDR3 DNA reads TGTGCCAGCAGCTCTCAGGGAGATACGCAGTATTTT. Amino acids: CASSSQGDTQYF.

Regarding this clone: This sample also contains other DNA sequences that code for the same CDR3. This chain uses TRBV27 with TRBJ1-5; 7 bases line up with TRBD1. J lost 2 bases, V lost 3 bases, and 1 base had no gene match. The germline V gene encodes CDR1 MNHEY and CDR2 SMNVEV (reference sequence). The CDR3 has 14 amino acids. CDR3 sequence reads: CASSFQGGNQPQHF. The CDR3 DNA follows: TGTGCCAGCAGTTTCCAGGGGGGCAATCAGCCCCAGCATTTT.

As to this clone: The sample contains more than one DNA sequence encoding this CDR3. Written as DNA, the CDR3 is TGTGCCAGCAGCCGCGGACGGATTTACGAGCAGTACTTC. Protein sequence: CASSRGRIYEQYF. The chain uses TRBV28 and TRBJ2-7; no reliable D call. Trimming removed 6 bases from V and 4 bases from J, with 13 bases in between. From germline, CDR1 is MDHEN and CDR2 SYDVKM. The length of the CDR3 is 13 residues.

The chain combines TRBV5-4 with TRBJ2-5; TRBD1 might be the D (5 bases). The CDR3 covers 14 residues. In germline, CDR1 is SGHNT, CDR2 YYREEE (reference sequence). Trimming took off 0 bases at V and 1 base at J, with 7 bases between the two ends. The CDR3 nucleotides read TGTGCCAGCAGCTTGGCAGGGATCCAAGAGACCCAGTACTTC. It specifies CASSLAGIQETQYF.

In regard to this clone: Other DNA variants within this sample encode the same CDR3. This CDR3 reads CSVGGRNSGNTIYF. The CDR3 DNA is TGCAGCGTGGGGGGCCGCAACTCTGGAAACACCATATATTTT. The chain combines TRBV29-1 with TRBJ1-3; D might be TRBD1 (6 bases). V was trimmed by 6 bases and J by 0 bases, leaving 12 bases between them. CDR3 length: 14 amino acids. CDR1 and CDR2 from the germline V gene are SQVTM and ANQGSEA.

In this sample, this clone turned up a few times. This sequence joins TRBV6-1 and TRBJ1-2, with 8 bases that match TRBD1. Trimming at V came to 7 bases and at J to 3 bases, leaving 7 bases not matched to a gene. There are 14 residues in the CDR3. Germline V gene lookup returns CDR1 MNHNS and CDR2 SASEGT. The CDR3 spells CASTLTGVDYGYTF. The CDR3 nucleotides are TGTGCCAGCACTTTGACAGGGGTCGACTATGGCTACACCTTC.

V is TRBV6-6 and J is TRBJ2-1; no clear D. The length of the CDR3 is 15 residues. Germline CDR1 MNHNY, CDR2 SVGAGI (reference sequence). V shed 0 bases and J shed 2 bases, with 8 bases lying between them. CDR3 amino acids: CASSYSAQAYNEQFF. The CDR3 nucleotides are TGTGCCAGCAGTTACTCGGCACAAGCCTACAATGAGCAGTTCTTC.

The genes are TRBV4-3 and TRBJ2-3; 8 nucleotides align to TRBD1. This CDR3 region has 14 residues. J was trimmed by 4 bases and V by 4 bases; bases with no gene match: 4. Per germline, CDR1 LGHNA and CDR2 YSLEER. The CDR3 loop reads CASSRGQGADTQYF. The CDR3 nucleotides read TGCGCCAGCAGCCGAGGACAGGGTGCAGATACGCAGTATTTT.

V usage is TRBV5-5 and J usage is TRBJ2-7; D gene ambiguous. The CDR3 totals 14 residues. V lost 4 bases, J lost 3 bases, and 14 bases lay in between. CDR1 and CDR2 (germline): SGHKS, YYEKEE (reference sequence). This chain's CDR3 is CASSPSVPNYEQYF. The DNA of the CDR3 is TGTGCCAGCAGCCCTAGTGTCCCCAACTACGAGCAGTACTTC.

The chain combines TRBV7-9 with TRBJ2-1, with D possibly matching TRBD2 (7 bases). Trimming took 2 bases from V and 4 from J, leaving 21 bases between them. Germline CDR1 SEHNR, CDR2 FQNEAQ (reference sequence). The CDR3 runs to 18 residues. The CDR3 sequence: CASSLPPVGASGYNEQFF. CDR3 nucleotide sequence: TGTGCCAGCAGCTTACCGCCGGTGGGGGCTAGCGGATACAATGAGCAGTTCTTC. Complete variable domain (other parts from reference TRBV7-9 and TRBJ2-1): DTGVSQNPRHKITKRGQNVTFRCDPISEHNRLYWYRQTLGQGPEFLTYFQNEAQLEKSRLLSDRFSAERPKGSFSTLEIQRTEQGDSAMYLCASSLPPVGASGYNEQFFGPGTRLTVL.

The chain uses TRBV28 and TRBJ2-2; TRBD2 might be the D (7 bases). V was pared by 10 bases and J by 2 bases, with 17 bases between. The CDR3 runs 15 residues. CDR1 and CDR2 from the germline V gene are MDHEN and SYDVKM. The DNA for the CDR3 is TGTGCCACCGCCAGGGGCGGGAGTAACACCGGGGAGCTGTTTTTT. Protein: CATARGGSNTGELFF.

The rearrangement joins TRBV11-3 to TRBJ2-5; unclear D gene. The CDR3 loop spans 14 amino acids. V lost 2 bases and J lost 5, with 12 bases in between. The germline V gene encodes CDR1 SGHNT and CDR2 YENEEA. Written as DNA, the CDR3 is TGTGCCAGCAGCTTATCGCCAAGTCTTGAGACCCAGTACTTC. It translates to CASSLSPSLETQYF.

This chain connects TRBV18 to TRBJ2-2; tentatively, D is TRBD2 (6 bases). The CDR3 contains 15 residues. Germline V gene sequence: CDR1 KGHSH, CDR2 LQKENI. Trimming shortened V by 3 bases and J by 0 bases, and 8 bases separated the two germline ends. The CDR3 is CASSPRTTNTGELFF. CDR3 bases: TGTGCCAGCTCACCTCGGACTACGAACACCGGGGAGCTGTTTTTT.

CDR3 nucleotides: TGTGCCAGCAGGGAACAAACTGAAGCTTTCTTT. Amino acid sequence: CASREQTEAFF. The chain recombines TRBV9 with TRBJ1-1; D is ambiguous. V lost 5 bases, J lost 5 bases, and 7 bases lay in between. CDR3 length equals 11 residues. In germline, CDR1 is SGDLS, CDR2 YYNGEE.

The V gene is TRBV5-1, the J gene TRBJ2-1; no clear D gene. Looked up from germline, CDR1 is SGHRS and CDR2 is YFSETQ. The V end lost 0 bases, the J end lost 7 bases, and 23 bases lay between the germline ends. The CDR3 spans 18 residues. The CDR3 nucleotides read TGCGCCAGCAGCTTGGGTCTCTTGAGTCCGGAAAGGCAGAATGAGCAGTTCTTC. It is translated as CASSLGLLSPERQNEQFF.

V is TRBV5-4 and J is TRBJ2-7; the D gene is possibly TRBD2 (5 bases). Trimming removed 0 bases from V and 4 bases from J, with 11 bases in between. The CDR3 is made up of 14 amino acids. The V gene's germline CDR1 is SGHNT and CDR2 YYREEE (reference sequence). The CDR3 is CASSLGRTGYEQYF. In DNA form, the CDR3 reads TGTGCCAGCAGCTTGGGGCGGACTGGTTACGAGCAGTACTTC.

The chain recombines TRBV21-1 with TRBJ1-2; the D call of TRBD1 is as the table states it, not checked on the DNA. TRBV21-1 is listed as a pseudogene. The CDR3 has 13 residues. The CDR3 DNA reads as TGTGCCAGCAGCAAAGACAGGGTAAATGGCTACACCTTC. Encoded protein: CASSKDRVNGYTF.

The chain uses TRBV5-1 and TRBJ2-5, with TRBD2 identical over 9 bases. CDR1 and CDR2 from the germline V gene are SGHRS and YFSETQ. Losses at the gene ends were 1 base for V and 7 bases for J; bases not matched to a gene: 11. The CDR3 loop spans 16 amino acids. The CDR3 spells CASSLSPSGRFGTQYF. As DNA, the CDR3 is TGCGCCAGCAGCTTGTCTCCGAGCGGGAGGTTCGGGACCCAGTACTTC.

The CDR3 sequence: CASSLQGSDTQYF. The CDR3 DNA reads TGTGCCAGCAGCCTCCAAGGCTCAGATACGCAGTATTTT. The chain links TRBV6-5 to TRBJ2-3; D unclear. Trimming removed 6 bases at V and 4 bases at J, with 11 bases between. This CDR3 is built from 13 residues. Germline lookup yields CDR1 MNHEY and CDR2 SVGAGI.

The CDR3 loop reads CSVEVSSTDTQYF. Here the CDR3 DNA reads TGCAGCGTTGAAGTTTCCAGCACAGATACGCAGTATTTT. V is TRBV29-1 and J is TRBJ2-3, with D uncertain. The CDR3 is made up of 13 amino acids. In germline, CDR1 is SQVTM, CDR2 ANQGSEA. V lost 1 base to trimming and J lost 0 bases, with 5 bases between them.

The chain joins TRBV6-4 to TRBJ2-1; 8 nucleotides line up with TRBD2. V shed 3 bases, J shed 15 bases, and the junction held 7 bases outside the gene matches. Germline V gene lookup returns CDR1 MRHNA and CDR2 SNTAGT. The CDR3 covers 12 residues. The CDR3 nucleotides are TGTGCCAGCAGTGAGGGACTAGGAAGGCGGTTCTTC. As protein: CASSEGLGRRFF.

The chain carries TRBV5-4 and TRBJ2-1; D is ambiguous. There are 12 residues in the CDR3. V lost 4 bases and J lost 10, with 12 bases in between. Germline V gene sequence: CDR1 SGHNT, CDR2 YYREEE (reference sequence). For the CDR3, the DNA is TGTGCCAGCAGCGCCCGACTCACGGAGCAGTTCTTC. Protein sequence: CASSARLTEQFF.

The DNA for the CDR3 is TGTGCCAGCAGCTACCGAGCGGTTCCCTACAATGAGCAGTTCTTC. This codes for CASSYRAVPYNEQFF. The J gene is TRBJ2-1, the V gene TRBV28; D is possibly TRBD2 (5 bases). Germline assignment: CDR1 MDHEN and CDR2 SYDVKM. V lost 6 bases and J lost 2, with 14 bases in between. There are 15 residues in the CDR3.

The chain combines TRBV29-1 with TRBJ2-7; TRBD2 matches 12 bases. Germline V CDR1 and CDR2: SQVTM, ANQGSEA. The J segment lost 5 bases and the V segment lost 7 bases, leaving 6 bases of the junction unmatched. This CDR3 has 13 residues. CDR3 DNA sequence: TGCAGCGCTAGCGGGAGGGCCATCGACGAGCAGTACTTC. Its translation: CSASGRAIDEQYF.

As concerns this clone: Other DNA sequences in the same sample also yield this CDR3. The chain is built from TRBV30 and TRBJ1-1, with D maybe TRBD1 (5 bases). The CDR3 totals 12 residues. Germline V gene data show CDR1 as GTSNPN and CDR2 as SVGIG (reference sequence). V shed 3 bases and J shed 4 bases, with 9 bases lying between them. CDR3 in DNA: TGTGCCTGGAGCCCCCAGGGCACTGAAGCTTTCTTT. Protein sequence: CAWSPQGTEAFF.

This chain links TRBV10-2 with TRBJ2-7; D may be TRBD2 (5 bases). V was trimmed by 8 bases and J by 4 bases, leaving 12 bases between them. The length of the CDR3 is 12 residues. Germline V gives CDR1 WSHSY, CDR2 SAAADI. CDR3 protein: CASFATGYEQYF. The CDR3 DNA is TGCGCCAGCTTTGCCACGGGGTACGAGCAGTACTTC.